The TCR beta chain under discussion was sequenced for a study of a mutant IDH1 vaccine in newly diagnosed glioma (dated by TCRdb to 2020 to 2022). Looking at the study overall: Of the approximately 33 patients who were treated, approximately 60% were male and 37.5% were female, and the mean age was roughly 40 years. Prior to enrollment, standard therapy consisting of radiotherapy alone, temozolomide alone, or radiochemotherapy with temozolomide had been administered to patients, with the combination being received by most patients. Peripheral blood samples were drawn at six visits, namely V03 (baseline), V05, V07, V10, V12 and V13. For exploratory analyses, approximately 23 treated patients had longitudinal TCRB deep sequencing done wherever samples were available. General conclusions and limits of the study: The authors noted that analyses of patient blood samples could not be reproduced because of sample limitations. No apparent relationship was observed between pseudoprogression and alterations in the top peripheral T cell clonotypes detected by TCRB sequencing. Vaccine-induced immune responses across multiple MHC alleles were detected in 90% to 95% of patients. Availability determined which PBMC samples were chosen for TCRB deep sequencing.

Receptor libraries were prepared by the immunoSEQ multiplex PCR assay. Rearranged TCR beta chain sequences were amplified using the hsTCRB Kit according to the manufacturer's protocol. An Illumina MiSeq was used to sequence the TCRB libraries. The source study handled its data this way. Demultiplexing, trimming and gene mapping were performed with the kit vendor's proprietary platform. TCRdb limited this immuneACCESS table to in-frame rearrangements with V and J called. A share of clones is missing; checked studies link under half to unresolved V genes, and the rest is unexplained. V, J and clone size derive from that table, while D and trimming were established from the DNA sequence. The sample data list tens of thousands of clones, and 93% of these were observed just once. The ten largest make up 1.2% of the sample. Worth noting for this clone: The antigen it recognizes is unknown. No much larger clone is present one base from it, and per-base qualities are unavailable.

Trimming leaves V shorter by 6 bases and J shorter by 3 bases, with the junction holding 7 bases beyond the gene matches. The germline V gene provides CDR1 SGHTA and CDR2 FQGNSA. From the cysteine up to the phenylalanine, the CDR3 has a length of 15 residues. Left in the record is the CDR3 DNA by itself, 45 bases read in frame from the first base. The meaning of the sample's time point label: baseline, week 1 (first vaccination visit). The treatment or condition label of this sample denotes: pre-vaccination baseline after standard-of-care therapy. The donors had newly diagnosed IDH1-mutant astrocytomas of WHO grade 3 or 4 that showed loss of nuclear ATRX. The samples were drawn from NOA16, a multicentre, single-arm, open-label phase I trial in Germany that tested a mutant IDH1 peptide vaccine in humans for the first time. For immunogenicity testing, the blood drawn at visit V03 was used as the baseline sample. Genomic DNA for TCRB sequencing was extracted from EDTA blood using the DNeasy Blood and Tissue Kit.

The sequence joins TRBV7-2 to TRBJ2-7; 11 middle bases align to TRBD1. This TCR came from a man aged 35 to 55 with glioma. The sequencing here drew on PBMCs, taken from a glioma patient treated with radiotherapy, temozolomide or both. In nucleotides, the sequence is TGTGCCAGCAGTTCTGGACAGGGGGCCCTCTACGAGCAGTACTTC. This is translated as CASSSGQGALYEQYF. Reference TRBV7-2 and TRBJ2-7 proteins supply the regions before and after the CDR3; the full variable domain is: GAGVSQSPSNKVTEKGKDVELRCDPISGHTALYWYRQSLGQGLEFLIYFQGNSAPDKSGLPSDRFSAERTGGSVSTLTIQRTQQEDSAVYLCASSSGQGALYEQYFGPGTRLTVT.